This section outlines one TCR beta chain sequence together with its context. Assay: immunoSEQ multiplex PCR; the TCRdb copy retains only in-frame clones and omits some. The repertoire holds under 200,000 clones, with about four fifths as singletons. The data were obtained in a study of blood T cell repertoires in COVID-19. This CDR3 contains 14 residues. The germline V gene has CDR1 MNHNY and CDR2 SVGAGI (reference sequence). The V and J ends lost 8 bases and 1 base respectively, with 15 bases between them. Either two negative PCRs, clearance, or symptom resolution qualified Cohort 3 donors as recovered.

This TCR derives from a man aged 45 to 65 who had recovered from COVID-19. Material for sequencing was PBMCs or T cells enriched from blood (not recorded which). V and J are TRBV6-6 and TRBJ2-7, with D tentatively TRBD2 (5 bases). This CDR3 is CASSGLVLSYEQYF. The DNA for the CDR3 is TGTGCCAGCTCGGGGTTGGTGTTATCCTACGAGCAGTACTTC.